This T cell receptor beta chain was identified during a study of early T cells in non-severe SARS-CoV-2 infection. This clonotype was seen ten or more times. This CDR3 spans 14 amino acids. Germline loops: CDR1 KGHDR, CDR2 SFDVKD. V lost 5 bases, J lost 1 base, and 10 bases lay in between. TCRdb reanalysed the 5' RACE reads using MiXCR and keeps one entry per CDR3 protein. The profile shows 70,000 to 90,000 distinct CDR3 sequences, about 12% of them singletons. This clonotype was obtained from an adult who was a healthcare worker with PCR-confirmed SARS-CoV-2 infection or an uninfected control (not recorded which). V and J are TRBV24-1 and TRBJ2-5; TRBD1 is a possible D gene (6 bases). What was sequenced was whole blood. CDR3 nucleotide sequence: TGTGCCACCAGTGTACAGGGAACCCAAGAGACCCAGTACTTC. As protein: CATSVQGTQETQYF.